This passage covers 16 T cell receptor beta chains from one sample sequenced in a study of shared clonotypes between healthy human individuals. Clones were read by immunoSEQ multiplex PCR, and TCRdb kept only the in-frame ones, dropping some. The sample has fewer than 1.4 million clones, roughly 74% seen once; the top ten hold under 0.8%. The sample consisted of memory CD4+ T cells from PBMCs. The subset here: CD45RA-negative fraction. The receptors were sampled from a young man in good health. Some clones in this sample may be carry-over from other donors' samples.

This clone was detected ten times or more. The sample has other DNA sequences that encode this CDR3 too. V and J are TRBV9 and TRBJ1-5, with D tentatively TRBD1 (6 bases). The V gene lost 4 bases and the J gene lost 2 bases, with 16 bases spanning the gap. CDR3 length: 16 amino acids. Per the germline V gene, CDR1 is SGDLS and CDR2 is YYNGEE. The CDR3 loop reads CASSPTGTGGNQPQHF. The CDR3 coding sequence is TGTGCCAGCAGCCCAACAGGGACTGGAGGCAATCAGCCCCAGCATTTT.

This clone was picked up a small number of times. This chain connects TRBV6-4 to TRBJ1-5; the D is unclear. Germline loops: CDR1 MRHNA, CDR2 SNTAGT. Between the trimmed V and J ends, which lost 4 bases and 6 bases, there was a span of 10 bases. The CDR3 is 13 residues long. The chain's CDR3 is CASSVQVGQPQHF. The CDR3 region has the DNA TGTGCCAGCAGTGTCCAGGTCGGTCAGCCCCAGCATTTT.

This clone was counted between two and nine times. The V and J genes are TRBV7-2 and TRBJ2-5, with 8 bases fitting TRBD2. The V segment lost 1 base and the J segment 4 bases; nucleotides outside the gene matches: 8. Germline values: CDR1 SGHTA, CDR2 FQGNSA. CDR3 size: 16 residues. The CDR3 DNA sequence: TGTGCCAGCAGCTTAGAAGCGGGAGTGGGAAGAGAGACCCAGTACTTC. Amino acids: CASSLEAGVGRETQYF.

The chain joins TRBV18 to TRBJ2-7, with a weak D call TRBD1 (8 bases). Germline V CDR1 and CDR2: KGHSH, LQKENI. There are 17 residues in the CDR3. V shed 4 bases and J shed 2 bases, with 21 bases lying between them. CDR3 sequence: CASSRERDRTSPYEQYF. The CDR3 DNA sequence: TGTGCCAGCTCACGCGAGCGGGACAGGACTTCCCCCTACGAGCAGTACTTC. The complete variable domain, with remaining parts taken from reference TRBV18 and TRBJ2-7, reads NAGVMQNPRHLVRRRGQEARLRCSPMKGHSHVYWYRQLPEEGLKFMVYLQKENIIDESGMPKERFSAEFPKEGPSILRIQQVVRGDSAAYFCASSRERDRTSPYEQYFGPGTRLTVT.

The chain carries TRBV5-1 and TRBJ1-3; D ambiguous. This CDR3 spans 15 amino acids. V was clipped by 4 bases and J by 0 bases, with 11 bases between them. Germline V CDR1 and CDR2: SGHRS, YFSETQ. DNA of the CDR3: TGCGCCAGCAGCCTCGTGACAAACTCTGGAAACACCATATATTTT. Residues: CASSLVTNSGNTIYF. Drawing the rest from reference TRBV5-1 and TRBJ1-3, the complete variable domain is KAGVTQTPRYLIKTRGQQVTLSCSPISGHRSVSWYQQTPGQGLQFLFEYFSETQRNKGNFPGRFSGRQFSNSRSEMNVSTLELGDSALYLCASSLVTNSGNTIYFGEGSWLTVV.

The V and J genes are TRBV11-2 and TRBJ2-7; 7 bases align to TRBD1. CDR1 SGHAT and CDR2 FQNNGV come from the germline V gene. V was clipped by 2 bases and J by 5 bases; unmatched bases: 6. The CDR3 is 14 residues long. Here the CDR3 reads CASSLWTGPNEQYF. In DNA form, the CDR3 reads TGTGCCAGCAGCTTATGGACAGGTCCTAACGAGCAGTACTTC.

This CDR3 is CASSPERLDEKLFF. The CDR3 DNA reads TGTGCCAGCAGCCCCGAGAGGCTGGATGAAAAACTGTTTTTT. The chain uses TRBV7-9 and TRBJ1-4; D not certain. Germline-derived CDR1 and CDR2 are SEHNR and FQNEAQ (reference sequence). The V end was cut by 5 bases, the J end by 6 bases, with 13 bases between. This CDR3 is built from 14 residues.

About this clone: Since a much larger clone is just one base distant, this may be a read error. The sample carries other DNA sequences with the same CDR3. This CDR3 is CASSLRQTYGYTF. The CDR3 region has the DNA TGTGCCAGCAGCTTAAGGCAGACCTATGGCTACACCTTC. The chain combines TRBV5-4 with TRBJ1-2; D uncertain. Trimming stripped 2 bases from V and 4 bases from J, with 9 bases between. The CDR3 sequence is 13 residues long. Looked up from germline, CDR1 is SGHNT and CDR2 is YYREEE (reference sequence).

Of note for this clone: It may be a read error: a sequence one base away is much more abundant. Without the conserved terminal phenylalanine or tryptophan, this CDR3 likely stems from a read error. The V and J genes are TRBV5-6 and TRBJ1-2, with 7 nucleotides matching TRBD1. The junction had 5 bases not matched to a gene; V was cut back by 6 bases and J by 0 bases. This CDR3 spans 14 amino acids. Germline V gene lookup returns CDR1 SGHDT and CDR2 YYEEEE. The CDR3, as DNA: TGTGCCAGCAACCCGACAGGGTCTAACTATGGCTACACCCTC. This translates into CASNPTGSNYGYTL.

V and J are TRBV15 and TRBJ2-1; D is unclear. In germline, CDR1 is LNHNV, CDR2 YYDKDF (reference sequence). The CDR3 totals 15 residues. Deletions cut 6 bases from V and 7 bases from J, with 19 bases between. CDR3 in DNA: TGTGCCACCAGTTCGCCGAGGCCCCTTGGGAATGAGCAGTTCTTC. This sequence encodes CATSSPRPLGNEQFF.

The genes are TRBV12-5 and TRBJ2-1; either TRBD1 or TRBD2 may fit D (6 bases each). Germline values: CDR1 LGHNT, CDR2 FRNRAP. With 3 bases removed from V and 7 bases from J, the gap between germline ends came to 13 bases. The CDR3 runs 14 residues. The CDR3 loop reads CASGLWGALNEQFF. The CDR3 region has the DNA TGTGCTAGTGGTTTATGGGGGGCGCTTAATGAGCAGTTCTTC.

This rearrangement joins TRBV2 to TRBJ1-5; D gene uncertain. This CDR3 comprises 14 residues. Looked up from germline, CDR1 is SNHLY and CDR2 is FYNNEI. V was clipped by 6 bases and J by 6 bases, with 15 bases between them. The CDR3 protein is CASSEESGGQPQHF. Here the CDR3 DNA reads TGTGCCAGCAGCGAGGAGAGTGGTGGTCAGCCCCAGCATTTT.

The rearrangement joins TRBV29-1 to TRBJ2-7; 7 bases line up with TRBD1. This CDR3 has 13 residues. V gave up 4 bases and J gave up 2 bases; unmatched junction bases: 5. CDR1 and CDR2 from the germline V gene are SQVTM and ANQGSEA. CDR3 amino acids: CSVAAGGTYEQYF. Written as DNA, the CDR3 is TGCAGCGTTGCGGCAGGGGGTACCTACGAGCAGTACTTC.

This sequence joins TRBV29-1 and TRBJ2-5; D is unresolved. The V gene lost 3 bases and the J gene lost 5 bases, with 13 bases spanning the gap. The CDR3 consists of 13 residues. From germline, CDR1 is SQVTM and CDR2 ANQGSEA. The CDR3 coding sequence is TGCAGCGTTGACTTTTATACACGCGAGACCCAGTACTTC. Translating gives CSVDFYTRETQYF.

The rearrangement links TRBV28 to TRBJ2-7; TRBD1 agrees at 9 bases. The CDR3 extends over 19 amino acids. The V gene end was trimmed by 2 bases and the J gene end by 0 bases; junction bases not matched to a gene: 14. The germline gives CDR1 MDHEN, CDR2 SYDVKM. CDR3 DNA sequence: TGTGCCAGCAGTTTAGGCATGGGACAGGGACTGTGGAGCTCCTACGAGCAGTACTTC. Encoded protein: CASSLGMGQGLWSSYEQYF.

J is TRBJ1-5 and V is TRBV4-1; D unresolved. Trimming stripped 0 bases from V and 0 bases from J, with 12 bases between. This CDR3 region has 17 residues. Germline CDR1 and CDR2: MGHRA and YSYEKL. The CDR3 bases are TGCGCCAGCAGCCAAGATCGGCGGCCTTATAGCAATCAGCCCCAGCATTTT. This gives the protein CASSQDRRPYSNQPQHF.